This TCR beta chain was found in a study of read filtering for tumor transcriptome and immune sequencing. Study at large: Patients were 17 male and about 14 female, mean age 65.9 years, range about 47 to 85.

Molecular barcoded adaptors covering alpha/delta and beta/gamma chains were used on 400 to 450 ng RNA. TCRdb recomputed calls from the reads with MiXCR, one row per CDR3 protein. The sample shows over 90,000 distinct CDR3 sequences, roughly 21% of them seen only once. This clonotype was detected many times. The germline V gene has CDR1 SNHLY and CDR2 FYNNEI. The CDR3 covers 11 residues. V shed 10 bases and J shed 3 bases, with 8 bases lying between them. V usage is TRBV2 and J usage is TRBJ2-3; possible D gene TRBD1, 5 bases. The clonotype comes from a donor aged 40 or older with multiple myeloma. Material: a population of CD138-negative cells sorted from bone marrow. The CDR3 DNA follows: TGTGCCACCAGGGTTACAGATACGCAGTATTTT. This gives the protein CATRVTDTQYF.